One sample yielded the 26 T cell receptor beta chains listed below, sequenced in a study of blood T cell repertoires in COVID-19. Only in-frame clones appear in the TCRdb table, and some are missing; sequencing was by immunoSEQ multiplex PCR. The table lists more than 45,000 clones, approximately 85% of them singletons. The sample taken for sequencing was peripheral blood. The receptors here all came from a human donor in a cohort sampled during active COVID-19.

This chain connects TRBV19 to TRBJ2-6, with TRBD2 matching 7 bases. The CDR3 has 19 residues. J gave up 7 bases and V 5 bases, and 20 bases lay outside the gene matches. Germline-derived CDR1 and CDR2 are LNHDA and SQIVND (reference sequence). This CDR3 reads CASSSSASGLSGRANVLTF. CDR3 nucleotides: TGTGCCAGTAGTTCCTCGGCTAGCGGATTGTCTGGGAGAGCCAACGTCCTGACTTTC.

This chain links TRBV7-9 with TRBJ2-1, with 9 bases lining up with TRBD2. CDR1 SEHNR and CDR2 FQNEAQ come from the germline V gene (reference sequence). J lost 10 bases, V lost 6 bases, and 13 bases had no gene match. The CDR3 length is 15 residues. CDR3 sequence: CASRRAGLAPTEQFF. CDR3 in DNA: TGTGCCAGCAGAAGAGCGGGACTAGCCCCGACCGAGCAGTTCTTC. The complete variable domain, with remaining parts taken from reference TRBV7-9 and TRBJ2-1, reads DTGVSQNPRHKITKRGQNVTFRCDPISEHNRLYWYRQTLGQGPEFLTYFQNEAQLEKSRLLSDRFSAERPKGSFSTLEIQRTEQGDSAMYLCASRRAGLAPTEQFFGPGTRLTVL.

The chain employs TRBV28 and TRBJ1-5; no clear D. The CDR3 has 12 residues. V lost 6 bases to trimming and J lost 1 base, with 4 bases between them. The germline gives CDR1 MDHEN, CDR2 SYDVKM. The CDR3 sequence: CASRESNQPQHF. Here the CDR3 DNA reads TGTGCCAGCAGGGAGAGCAATCAGCCCCAGCATTTT.

The J gene is TRBJ1-4, the V gene TRBV12-3 or TRBV12-4; no clear D. The CDR3 spans 13 residues. V was cut by 3 bases and J by 10 bases, with 12 bases left in between. CDR3 residues: CASSLISTRKLFF. CDR3 bases: TGTGCCAGCAGTTTGATCTCCACCAGAAAACTGTTTTTT.

The chain has TRBV6-5 and TRBJ2-1; 8 positions match TRBD2. The V gene end was trimmed by 2 bases and the J gene end by 7 bases; junction bases not matched to a gene: 10. Germline CDR1 and CDR2: MNHEY and SVGAGI. This CDR3 is built from 16 residues. CDR3 sequence reads: CASSYEGSGGYNEQFF. CDR3 sequence (DNA): TGTGCCAGCAGTTACGAGGGGAGCGGGGGTTATAATGAGCAGTTCTTC.

This clone showed up just once. V gene TRBV7-6 combines with J gene TRBJ1-3; 7 positions match TRBD1. Germline trimming cut 5 bases from V and 0 bases from J; bases unmatched to any gene: 19. Germline assignment: CDR1 SGHVS and CDR2 FNYEAQ. The CDR3 extends over 20 amino acids. CDR3 sequence: CASSPRDSLTFRASGNTIYF. CDR3 DNA: TGTGCCAGCAGCCCTCGGGACAGTCTCACCTTTCGAGCCTCTGGAAACACCATATATTTT.

The chain employs TRBV5-1 and TRBJ1-4; D is uncertain. The ends were cut back, 0 bases at V and 4 bases at J, with 7 bases in the middle. Germline-derived CDR1 and CDR2 are SGHRS and YFSETQ. The CDR3 totals 14 residues. As DNA, the CDR3 is TGCGCCAGCAGCTTGGATTCCCGTAATGAAAAACTGTTTTTT. As protein: CASSLDSRNEKLFF.

The V and J genes are TRBV30 and TRBJ1-6; a possible D gene is TRBD1 (5 bases). Germline lookup yields CDR1 GTSNPN and CDR2 SVGIG (reference sequence). This CDR3 contains 12 residues. The ends were cut back, 5 bases at V and 9 bases at J, with 11 bases in the middle. In DNA form, the CDR3 reads TGTGCCTGGCAACCGGGACTTTCACCCCTCCACTTT. Translated, it gives CAWQPGLSPLHF.

The CDR3 DNA reads TGTGCCAGCAGTTACTTAGGGGCTTCGAACTATGGCTACACCTTC. Translating it yields CASSYLGASNYGYTF. This chain joins TRBV6-5 and TRBJ1-2, with D perhaps matching TRBD1 (5 bases). Germline CDR1 MNHEY, CDR2 SVGAGI. This CDR3 region has 15 residues. Trimming shortened V by 1 base and J by 2 bases, and 11 bases separated the two germline ends.

The chain recombines TRBV27 with TRBJ2-7; maybe TRBD1 (5 bases). Trimming shortened V by 7 bases and J by 1 base, and 23 bases separated the two germline ends. This CDR3 has 17 residues. Germline lookup yields CDR1 MNHEY and CDR2 SMNVEV (reference sequence). CDR3 DNA: TGTGCCAGCACCCCTTCCACTGCGGACATATGGTCCTACGAGCAGTACTTC. It specifies CASTPSTADIWSYEQYF.

Only a few counts were recorded for this clone. The chain employs TRBV5-6 and TRBJ2-7, with no clear D. Germline lookup yields CDR1 SGHDT and CDR2 YYEEEE. Trimming cost V 2 bases and J 6 bases, with 18 bases left between them. The CDR3 runs to 15 residues. The DNA for the CDR3 is TGTGCCAGCAGCTTTATGTCCAGTCCCTTTGGCGAGCAGTACTTC. This encodes CASSFMSSPFGEQYF.

The chain joins TRBV25-1 to TRBJ1-1; D is unclear. Germline loops: CDR1 MGHDK, CDR2 SYGVNS. Deletions cut 6 bases from V and 5 bases from J, with 22 bases between. The CDR3 consists of 16 residues. The CDR3 region has the DNA TGTGCCAGCAGCTCAACCCGGAGGCAGCCGGGGACTGAAGCTTTCTTT. This sequence encodes CASSSTRRQPGTEAFF.

The chain employs TRBV12-5 and TRBJ1-4; no definite D call. With 0 bases removed from V and 12 bases from J, the gap between germline ends came to 11 bases. Germline-derived CDR1 and CDR2 are LGHNT and FRNRAP. This CDR3 region has 13 residues. This CDR3 is CASGLVGQEELFF. In DNA form, the CDR3 reads TGTGCTAGTGGTTTGGTAGGTCAGGAGGAACTGTTTTTT.

V is TRBV5-1 and J is TRBJ2-2; TRBD2 might be the D (6 bases). Germline CDR1 SGHRS, CDR2 YFSETQ. Trimming pared 5 bases from V and 0 bases from J, leaving 11 bases between. The CDR3 sequence is 15 residues long. The CDR3 loop reads CASRAGSANTGELFF. CDR3 nucleotides: TGCGCCAGCAGGGCCGGGAGCGCGAACACCGGGGAGCTGTTTTTT.

The chain recombines TRBV6-5 with TRBJ2-3; 9 bases agree with TRBD2. The CDR3 runs 14 residues. With V trimmed by 8 bases and J by 4 bases, 7 bases remained unmatched. The germline V gene has CDR1 MNHEY and CDR2 SVGAGI. CDR3 nucleotide sequence: TGTGCCAGCTATAATAGCGGGAGACCAGATACGCAGTATTTT. Translating gives CASYNSGRPDTQYF.

CDR3 sequence: CAWSVGVSGNTIYF. For the CDR3, the DNA is TGTGCCTGGAGTGTGGGCGTCTCCGGAAACACCATATATTTT. The chain carries TRBV30 and TRBJ1-3; D ambiguous. Trimming shortened V by 0 bases and J by 4 bases, and 10 bases separated the two germline ends. The CDR3 sequence is 14 residues long. Germline CDR1 is GTSNPN and CDR2 is SVGIG (reference sequence).

The CDR3 here is CASSLAGTDTQYF. The CDR3 nucleotides are TGCGCCAGCAGCTTGGCGGGCACAGATACGCAGTATTTT. The rearrangement uses TRBV5-1 and TRBJ2-3, with D uncertain. Trimming stripped 0 bases from V and 1 base from J, with 3 bases between. Germline V CDR1 and CDR2: SGHRS, YFSETQ. CDR3 size: 13 residues.

The rearrangement joins TRBV12-3 or TRBV12-4 to TRBJ2-7; 7 nucleotides match TRBD2. The CDR3 loop spans 12 amino acids. V was clipped by 5 bases and J by 12 bases; unmatched bases: 10. The CDR3 nucleotides read TGTGCCAGCAGTGGACTAGATACTAGGGTGTACTTC. Its protein is CASSGLDTRVYF.

This clone was observed once. The rearrangement links TRBV5-6 to TRBJ2-5, with D unclear. Germline lookup yields CDR1 SGHDT and CDR2 YYEEEE. The CDR3 is made up of 13 amino acids. V was trimmed by 1 base and J by 3 bases, leaving 7 bases between them. Here the CDR3 DNA reads TGTGCCAGCAGCTTGCAGGTTGAAGAGACCCAGTACTTC. Translated: CASSLQVEETQYF.

V usage is TRBV7-8 and J usage is TRBJ2-7; a possible D gene is TRBD2 (6 bases). CDR1 is SGHVS, CDR2 FQNEAQ, per germline. The CDR3 extends over 13 amino acids. Trimming removed 3 bases at V and 5 bases at J, with 11 bases between. The CDR3 DNA is TGTGCCAGCAGCTTGGCGGGAACCCACGAGCAGTACTTC. Translated, it gives CASSLAGTHEQYF.

V is TRBV10-3 and J is TRBJ1-2; D is perhaps TRBD1 (6 bases). Germline loops: CDR1 ENHRY, CDR2 SYGVKD. The V end was cut by 4 bases, the J end by 7 bases, with 19 bases between. This CDR3 has 15 amino acids. In DNA, the CDR3 is TGTGCCATCAGTGCACCGGGACAACGAGTAGGTGGCTACACCTTC. As protein: CAISAPGQRVGGYTF.

V usage is TRBV5-1 and J usage is TRBJ2-3, with 8 bases matching TRBD1. Germline V gene data show CDR1 as SGHRS and CDR2 as YFSETQ. V was clipped by 2 bases and J by 5 bases; unmatched bases: 7. The CDR3 length is 15 residues. The CDR3 nucleotides are TGCGCCAGCAGCTTCGAGACAGGGGTGGTAGATACGCAGTATTTT. Protein: CASSFETGVVDTQYF.

This clone was seen only once. The rearrangement joins TRBV6-1 to TRBJ1-2; 11 bases are a match to TRBD1. The V gene end was trimmed by 3 bases and the J gene end by 5 bases; junction bases not matched to a gene: 5. CDR1 and CDR2 (germline): MNHNS, SASEGT. The length of the CDR3 is 15 residues. CDR3 residues: CASSEPGQGVYGYTF. CDR3 in DNA: TGTGCCAGCAGTGAGCCGGGACAGGGGGTTTATGGCTACACCTTC.

The chain uses TRBV5-4 and TRBJ2-7; 10 bases map to TRBD2. The CDR3 is 15 amino acids. The V gene's germline CDR1 is SGHNT and CDR2 YYREEE (reference sequence). Losses at the gene ends were 1 base for V and 0 bases for J; bases not matched to a gene: 1. DNA for the CDR3: TGTGCCAGCAGCTTGCCTAGCGGGAGCTCCTACGAGCAGTACTTC. Translated: CASSLPSGSSYEQYF.

The chain links TRBV5-6 to TRBJ1-5; perhaps TRBD1 as D (5 bases). The CDR3 extends over 17 amino acids. V dropped 5 bases and J dropped 1 base, with 19 bases sitting between them. Per germline, CDR1 SGHDT and CDR2 YYEEEE. The CDR3 DNA is TGTGCCAGCAGTTCTTGGGGGAGGCGTGGGAGCAATCAGCCCCAGCATTTT. Encoded protein: CASSSWGRRGSNQPQHF.

This rearrangement joins TRBV3-1 (or the pseudogene TRBV3-2) to TRBJ2-7; 7 nucleotides agree with TRBD2. CDR3 size: 14 residues. CDR1 is LGHDT and CDR2 is YNNKEL in the germline V gene (reference sequence). V trimming: 4 bases; J trimming: 5 bases; junction bases outside the gene matches: 8. This CDR3 is CASSPFGGGNEQYF. The DNA for the CDR3 is TGTGCCAGCAGCCCTTTTGGGGGGGGGAACGAGCAGTACTTC.